The 24 T cell receptor beta chains listed next were all sequenced from one sample in a study of monozygotic twins with inflammatory bowel disease. TCRdb derives one entry per CDR3 protein from the 5' RACE reads, leaving out DNA. With about 160,000 distinct CDR3 sequences in the sample, the ten largest clones hold 6.5% to 9%. Sequenced input: blood. The receptors derive from a human donor with ulcerative colitis or Crohn's disease, or a healthy co-twin of an affected twin (not recorded which).

This chain uses TRBV5-5 with TRBJ2-7; the TCRdb D gene call, TRBD1, has no DNA to confirm it. This CDR3 contains 12 residues. CDR1 and CDR2 (germline): SGHKS, YYEKEE (reference sequence). CDR3 in amino acids: CASSSAGTTQYF.

The rearrangement uses TRBV7-9 and TRBJ1-3; the TCRdb call, TRBD1, lacks DNA for checking. The CDR3 is 14 residues long. Germline V gene sequence: CDR1 SEHNR, CDR2 FQNEAQ (reference sequence). The chain's CDR3 is CASSSERLGDTIYF.

The chain employs TRBV7-9 and TRBJ2-5; TCRdb proposes TRBD1, but this gene call is untestable without DNA. The CDR3 loop spans 12 amino acids. Germline V CDR1 and CDR2: SEHNR, FQNEAQ (reference sequence). The CDR3 loop is CASSPGAETQYF.

The chain joins TRBV5-1 to TRBJ2-1. Germline V lookup: CDR1 SGHRS, CDR2 YFSETQ. The CDR3 extends over 13 amino acids. Here the CDR3 reads CASSFQTYNEQFF.

The chain couples TRBV5-6 to TRBJ2-4; TCRdb's D gene call, TRBD2, goes unchecked for lack of DNA. The CDR3 is made up of 15 amino acids. Germline CDR1 SGHDT, CDR2 YYEEEE. The CDR3: CASSLERGSKNIQYF.

The chain is built from TRBV28 and TRBJ1-2. This CDR3 region has 12 residues. Per the germline V gene, CDR1 is MDHEN and CDR2 is SYDVKM. The CDR3 loop reads CASSGSVYGYTF.

This chain connects TRBV6-6 to TRBJ1-2. Per the germline V gene, CDR1 is MNHNY and CDR2 is SVGAGI (reference sequence). The CDR3 loop spans 14 amino acids. The CDR3 is CASSHLDGRGGYTF.

J is TRBJ2-1 and V is TRBV7-2; the D call from TCRdb, TRBD2, cannot be confirmed without DNA. The CDR3 covers 16 residues. Per germline, CDR1 SGHTA and CDR2 FQGNSA. This CDR3 reads CASSLGLAGGYNEQFF.

The chain couples TRBV7-2 to TRBJ2-5; without DNA, the TCRdb call of TRBD1 cannot be checked. The germline gives CDR1 SGHTA, CDR2 FQGNSA. The CDR3 has 15 amino acids. CDR3 sequence: CASSLAPGAVSTQYF.

This sequence joins TRBV10-3 and TRBJ1-2. This CDR3 is 11 amino acids long. Germline lookup yields CDR1 ENHRY and CDR2 SYGVKD. The CDR3 reads CAISEHHGYTF.

The rearrangement joins TRBV5-1 to TRBJ2-5; the D call of TRBD1 rests on TCRdb alone, since no DNA is present to check it. Germline CDR1 is SGHRS and CDR2 is YFSETQ. This CDR3 is built from 14 residues. The chain's CDR3 is CASNPGHLQETQYF.

The chain combines TRBV5-1 with TRBJ2-5; TCRdb picks TRBD2, but there is no DNA to check that call. This CDR3 has 15 amino acids. The germline V gene encodes CDR1 SGHRS and CDR2 YFSETQ. The CDR3 reads CASSPGDYRQETQYF.

The chain combines TRBV7-9 with TRBJ2-7; checking the TCRdb D call of TRBD2 is not possible without DNA. Per germline, CDR1 SEHNR and CDR2 FQNEAQ (reference sequence). CDR3 length: 15 amino acids. CDR3 sequence reads: CASSLAGTSGYEQYF.

The genes are TRBV20-1 and TRBJ1-6; TCRdb's D call of TRBD1 is untestable without DNA. Germline V gives CDR1 DFQATT, CDR2 SNEGSKA (reference sequence). The CDR3 covers 14 residues. The CDR3 reads CSARTGQQNSPLHF.

V is TRBV6-2 or TRBV6-3 and J is TRBJ2-7; TCRdb gives TRBD1 as the D gene, but with no DNA this cannot be confirmed. The germline V gene encodes CDR1 MNHEY and CDR2 SVGEGT. There are 13 residues in the CDR3. The CDR3 region is CASSPTGTYEQYF.

The chain recombines TRBV14 with TRBJ2-1; TCRdb lists TRBD2, though no DNA is available to test this call. Germline CDR1 and CDR2: SGHDN and FVKESK. CDR3 size: 17 residues. The CDR3: CASSQLLAGGPFNEQFF.

This chain links TRBV6-5 with TRBJ1-6. Germline-derived CDR1 and CDR2 are MNHEY and SVGAGI. The length of the CDR3 is 18 residues. The CDR3 here is CASSYSAVGSSYNSPLHF.

This chain connects TRBV5-1 to TRBJ2-3. Germline CDR1 is SGHRS and CDR2 is YFSETQ. The CDR3 has 15 residues. CDR3 residues: CASSLVGSSTDTQYF.

The chain has TRBV7-3 and TRBJ2-7. Per germline, CDR1 SGHTA and CDR2 FQGTGA. The CDR3 length is 15 residues. CDR3 sequence reads: CASSTSLSTSYEQYF. The whole variable domain, remainder taken from reference TRBV7-3 and TRBJ2-7, is GAGVSQTPSNKVTEKGKYVELRCDPISGHTALYWYRQSLGQGPEFLIYFQGTGAADDSGLPNDRFFAVRPEGSVSTLKIQRTERGDSAVYLCASSTSLSTSYEQYFGPGTRLTVT.

The gene calls are TRBV10-3 and TRBJ2-7; TCRdb lists TRBD2, though no DNA is available to test this call. CDR1 is ENHRY and CDR2 is SYGVKD in the germline V gene. The CDR3 has 17 amino acids. The CDR3 is CAISESNDPGGSYEQYF.

The chain is built from TRBV29-1 and TRBJ2-3. CDR3 length: 14 residues. CDR1 is SQVTM, CDR2 ANQGSEA, per germline. CDR3 loop: CAAPRGLATDTQYF.

This rearrangement joins TRBV3-1 to TRBJ2-5; TCRdb's D call, TRBD1, is unchecked because there is no DNA. In germline, CDR1 is LGHDT, CDR2 YNNKEL (reference sequence). This CDR3 is built from 16 residues. This CDR3 is CASSQEGQGAEETQYF.

V and J are TRBV7-2 and TRBJ2-3; TCRdb returns TRBD2, unconfirmable since there is no DNA. The CDR3 sequence is 14 residues long. The germline gives CDR1 SGHTA, CDR2 FQGNSA. CDR3 protein: CASSPTSGSGTQYF.

This sequence joins TRBV5-6 and TRBJ2-5; without DNA, the TCRdb call of TRBD1 cannot be checked. This CDR3 contains 16 residues. Germline-derived CDR1 and CDR2 are SGHDT and YYEEEE. Here the CDR3 reads CASSLIGQGSQETQYF.